This is a list of T cell receptor beta chains from one sample in a study of Ad26.COV2.S vaccination and SARS-CoV-2 variants. Assay used: immunoSEQ multiplex PCR; TCRdb lists only in-frame clones, some missing. Among over 85,000 clones, roughly 84% were seen once, and the ten largest hold 15% to 20%. The sample here was peripheral blood, taken after recovery from COVID-19. Every receptor here comes from a human donor who had recovered from COVID-19. The CDR3 runs from the conserved cysteine through the conserved F or W. The D gene is left open where the match is weak. Clone size is given for some rows only: seen once, a few or many times, or a class if the clone is expanded.

TRBD1	TRBV18	TRBJ1-2	NA	TGTGCCAGCTCACCCGGGACAGGGGACTATGGCTACACCTTC	CASSPGTGDYGYTF
NA	TRBV10-3	TRBJ1-1	once	TGTGCCATCAGTGAGTCTTTAGGGCGGGGACACCTGAACACTGAAGCTTTCTTT	CAISESLGRGHLNTEAFF
NA	TRBV6-2/TRBV6-3	TRBJ2-5	NA	TGTGCCAGCAGTTATCAGCGGTGGCAAGAGACCCAGTACTTC	CASSYQRWQETQYF
NA	TRBV19	TRBJ1-1	NA	TGTGCCAGTAGTATTCGGGGGGGAACTGAAGCTTTCTTT	CASSIRGGTEAFF
NA	TRBV27	TRBJ2-7	NA	TGTGCCAGCAGTTTAAAAGCCCTCTCTAAGACGACCTACGAGCAGTACTTC	CASSLKALSKTTYEQYF
NA	TRBV19	TRBJ1-2	NA	TGTGCCAGTAGTATGGAGAGGGGTCGCTACACCTTC	CASSMERGRYTF
TRBD1	TRBV11-2	TRBJ2-2	NA	TGTGCCAGCAGGGGGACAGGGAGGGCCGGGGAGCTGTTTTTT	CASRGTGRAGELFF
TRBD1	TRBV23-1	TRBJ2-1	NA	TGCGCCAGCAGTCAATCTGGATGGGACAGGGGAGAAAATGAGCAGTTCTTC	CASSQSGWDRGENEQFF
TRBD2	TRBV7-2	TRBJ2-3	NA	TGTGCCAGCAGCCCTAGCGGCGCTAGCACAGATACGCAGTATTTT	CASSPSGASTDTQYF
NA	TRBV25-1	TRBJ2-2	NA	TGTGCCAGCAGTTACACCTCGCCCACCGGGGAGCTGTTTTTT	CASSYTSPTGELFF
NA	TRBV3-1/TRBV3-2	TRBJ1-1	NA	TGTGCCAGCAGCCATTCCACCCCGGCGCGAAGGGGTGAAGCTTTCTTT	CASSHSTPARRGEAFF
TRBD1	TRBV19	TRBJ1-1	NA	TGTGCCAGTGAAGCGGGACAGGGGTGGACTGAAGCTTTCTTT	CASEAGQGWTEAFF
NA	TRBV14	TRBJ2-3	NA	TGTGCCAGCAGCCAAGATAGGCTAGCGTCGGTAGATACGCAGTATTTT	CASSQDRLASVDTQYF
TRBD1	TRBV2	TRBJ2-1	once	TGTGCCAGCAGTGAAGGGAAGCGACAGGGAAATGAGCAGTTCTTC	CASSEGKRQGNEQFF
NA	TRBV11-2	TRBJ2-1	NA	TGTGCCAGCAGTATTACGGCCCCCAATGAGCAGTTCTTC	CASSITAPNEQFF
TRBD1	TRBV27	TRBJ2-5	NA	TGTGCCAGCAGTTTACTGGCAGGGGGCTCGAAGACCCAGTACTTC	CASSLLAGGSKTQYF
NA	TRBV2	TRBJ2-3	NA	TGTGCCAGCAGTCCCCGGGACACGTACACAGATACGCAGTATTTT	CASSPRDTYTDTQYF
TRBD1	TRBV9	TRBJ2-3	NA	TGTGCCAGCAGCCCCGGACAGGGGGGTGTTCCGAGCACAGATACGCAGTATTTT	CASSPGQGGVPSTDTQYF
TRBD2	TRBV2	TRBJ2-3	once	TGTGCCATCCTACTTAGCGGGAGGGCCGTAGATACGCAGTATTTT	CAILLSGRAVDTQYF
TRBD2	TRBV7-3	TRBJ2-1	NA	TGTGCCAGCAGAGATAGACTAGCGGGTGGCAATGAGCAGTTCTTC	CASRDRLAGGNEQFF
NA	TRBV16	TRBJ2-5	NA	TGTGCCAGCAGCCCAATGGCGGAGACCCAGTACTTC	CASSPMAETQYF
NA	TRBV3-1/TRBV3-2	TRBJ2-5	NA	TGTGCCAGCAGCCAAGATCTTACTAGTCTTACCCAGTACTTC	CASSQDLTSLTQYF
TRBD2	TRBV28	TRBJ2-1	NA	TGTGCCAGCAGCTCAAATAGCGGGCCCTACAATGAGCAGTTCTTC	CASSSNSGPYNEQFF
TRBD1	TRBV18	TRBJ1-4	NA	TGTGCCAGCTCACCGAGGGGACAGGTGGATGAAAAACTGTTTTTT	CASSPRGQVDEKLFF
TRBD1	TRBV7-2	TRBJ2-1	NA	TGTGCCAGCAGCTTACAGACAGGGGGGTACAATGAGCAGTTCTTC	CASSLQTGGYNEQFF
TRBD2	TRBV4-3	TRBJ2-7	NA	TGCGCCAGCAGCCAAGTTGGCGGGAGGGGCGAGCAGTACTTC	CASSQVGGRGEQYF